The present T cell receptor beta chain was sequenced within a study of shared clonotypes between healthy human individuals. The protocol was immunoSEQ multiplex PCR, while the TCRdb copy is restricted to in-frame clones and leaves out a portion. Of about 1 million clones detected, around 75% appear once; the ten largest clones hold around 1.5%. The CDR3 is 15 residues long. The germline gives CDR1 MNHNS, CDR2 SASEGT. V was clipped by 3 bases and J by 9 bases; unmatched bases: 6. Sequences were obtained from memory CD4+ T cells sorted from blood. Specified subset: CD45RA-negative fraction. The clonotype was recovered from a man in his late teens or twenties in good health. V gene TRBV6-1 combines with J gene TRBJ1-6; 9 nucleotides match TRBD1. The CDR3 nucleotides read TGTGCCAGCAGTGATAACAGGGGGCGAAGTTCACCCCTCCACTTT. It translates to CASSDNRGRSSPLHF.